The 24 T cell receptor beta chains in this list originate from one sample, sequenced in a study of regulatory T cells in long-lasting Graves disease. Arm-PCR of CDR3 regions with iRepertoire HTBI primers generated TCR beta libraries. TCRdb reprocessed the multiplex PCR reads with MiXCR, giving one entry per CDR3 protein. The repertoire holds a few hundred thousand distinct CDR3 sequences, with roughly 15% as singletons. Time point described: newly diagnosed GD, antithyroid drugs for less than 3 months. With RNA extracted from PBMCs as input, the TCR library was made. These data also formed part of another study, on T cells in Graves' hyperthyroidism and ophthalmopathy.

The specimen was peripheral blood mononuclear cells (PBMCs), collected at new diagnosis, from a patient treated with antithyroid drugs. The receptors were sampled from a woman aged 50 to 65 with Graves disease.

This clonotype was seen repeatedly, ten times or more. The chain combines TRBV5-1 with TRBJ1-3, with 8 bases fitting TRBD1. This CDR3 has 16 amino acids. Germline CDR1 is SGHRS and CDR2 is YFSETQ. The junction had 5 bases not matched to a gene; V was cut back by 0 bases and J by 3 bases. Here the CDR3 DNA reads TGCGCCAGCAGCTTGGACTTCGGACAGGGTGGAAACACCATATATTTT. It codes for CASSLDFGQGGNTIYF.

The V gene is TRBV4-1, the J gene TRBJ1-1; maybe TRBD1 (5 bases). CDR1 and CDR2 from the germline V gene are MGHRA and YSYEKL. V lost 1 base, J lost 3 bases, and 9 bases lay in between. There are 14 residues in the CDR3. The CDR3 loop is CASSQVGPYTEAFF. The CDR3 nucleotides read TGCGCCAGCAGCCAAGTGGGACCTTACACTGAAGCTTTCTTT.

This rearrangement joins TRBV6-2 or TRBV6-3 to TRBJ2-1, with D unclear. Trimming took 5 bases from V and 9 from J, leaving 8 bases between them. Germline loops: CDR1 MNHEY, CDR2 SVGEGT. This CDR3 has 11 amino acids. CDR3: CASSPGSEQFF. CDR3 nucleotides: TGTGCCAGCAGTCCGGGTAGTGAGCAGTTCTTC.

At least ten counts were recorded for this clonotype. This chain links TRBV12-3 or TRBV12-4 with TRBJ1-5, with D unclear. The V end lost 3 bases, the J end lost 0 bases, and 6 bases lay between the germline ends. CDR3 length equals 14 residues. The CDR3 here is CASSLVLSNQPQHF. The CDR3 DNA reads as TGTGCCAGCAGTTTGGTCCTTAGCAATCAGCCCCAGCATTTT.

Many counts were recorded for this clonotype. The chain joins TRBV7-9 to TRBJ2-1, with TRBD2 matching over 7 bases. V lost 6 bases to trimming and J lost 15 bases; unmatched junction nucleotides: 17. Germline V lookup: CDR1 SEHNR, CDR2 FQNEAQ (reference sequence). The CDR3 is 14 residues long. CDR3 protein: CASSRGGTERSRFF. As DNA, the CDR3 is TGTGCCAGCAGTCGCGGGGGAACGGAAAGGAGTCGGTTCTTC.

This clonotype was detected only a few times. DNA for the CDR3: TGTGCCAGCTCACCAGGAGCGGGGGCCCACTACGAGCAGTACTTC. Encoded protein: CASSPGAGAHYEQYF. The genes are TRBV18 and TRBJ2-7; 8 nucleotides match TRBD2. The V gene's germline CDR1 is KGHSH and CDR2 LQKENI. The CDR3 spans 15 residues. The V and J ends lost 2 bases and 3 bases, in that order; junction bases with no gene match: 6. Full variable domain (remainder filled in from reference TRBV18 and TRBJ2-7): NAGVMQNPRHLVRRRGQEARLRCSPMKGHSHVYWYRQLPEEGLKFMVYLQKENIIDESGMPKERFSAEFPKEGPSILRIQQVVRGDSAAYFCASSPGAGAHYEQYFGPGTRLTVT.

There are many counts of this clonotype. The chain employs TRBV28 and TRBJ2-7; 8 nucleotides align to TRBD2. CDR1 and CDR2 (germline): MDHEN, SYDVKM. The CDR3 is made up of 16 amino acids. V shed 5 bases and J 4 bases; nucleotides not matched to a gene: 13. CDR3 DNA sequence: TGTGCCAGCAGTCCACCGGGGGGGGGGAAAGAATACGAGCAGTACTTC. This encodes CASSPPGGGKEYEQYF.

This clonotype was counted at least ten times. V usage is TRBV2 and J usage is TRBJ2-1; 13 bases match TRBD2. V dropped 6 bases and J dropped 14; count of bases not matched to a gene: 1. This CDR3 is built from 11 residues. In germline, CDR1 is SNHLY, CDR2 FYNNEI. As DNA, the CDR3 is TGTGCCAGCAGGGGACTAGCGGGAAAGTTCTTC. Amino acid sequence: CASRGLAGKFF.

This clonotype was seen at least ten times. The chain combines TRBV28 with TRBJ2-1; D not certain. Germline assignment: CDR1 MDHEN and CDR2 SYDVKM. Trimming took 3 bases from V and 5 from J, leaving 14 bases between them. There are 15 residues in the CDR3. The CDR3 loop reads CASSFSRMIHNEQFF. In DNA form, the CDR3 reads TGTGCCAGCAGTTTTAGCAGGATGATTCACAATGAGCAGTTCTTC.

This clonotype was counted between two and nine times. V gene TRBV13 combines with J gene TRBJ2-7; 10 bases agree with TRBD2. This CDR3 comprises 16 residues. Unmatched junction bases numbered 12, after V lost 5 bases and J lost 5 bases. Germline CDR1 is PRHDT and CDR2 is FYEKMQ (reference sequence). The CDR3 protein is CASSTHPSGRFDEQYF. The CDR3, as DNA: TGTGCCAGCAGCACCCACCCTAGCGGGAGATTCGACGAGCAGTACTTC.

This clonotype was picked up a small number of times. The CDR3 loop is CASSLGTSSGYNEQFF. Written as DNA, the CDR3 is TGCGCCAGCAGCTTGGGGACTAGCAGTGGGTACAATGAGCAGTTCTTC. The V gene is TRBV5-1, the J gene TRBJ2-1; TRBD2 matches 8 bases. Per the germline V gene, CDR1 is SGHRS and CDR2 is YFSETQ. V shed 0 bases and J 4 bases; nucleotides not matched to a gene: 6. The CDR3 runs 16 residues.

In this sample, this clonotype turned up a few times. DNA of the CDR3: TGTGCCACCGGCGACGGTGCCTATGGCTACACCTTC. This translates into CATGDGAYGYTF. The chain couples TRBV24-1 to TRBJ1-2; no clear D gene. The germline V gene has CDR1 KGHDR and CDR2 SFDVKD. This CDR3 has 12 amino acids. Trimming cost V 9 bases and J 4 bases, with 11 bases left between them.

The rearrangement joins TRBV5-5 to TRBJ1-5; no definite D call. Germline V CDR1 and CDR2: SGHKS, YYEKEE (reference sequence). V lost 3 bases and J lost 1, with 11 bases in between. This CDR3 has 15 amino acids. CDR3 region: CASSWVGESNQPQHF. The CDR3 DNA is TGTGCCAGCAGCTGGGTGGGTGAGAGCAATCAGCCCCAGCATTTT.

This clonotype came up a few times. This rearrangement joins TRBV10-2 to TRBJ2-2; D uncertain. Trimming shortened V by 2 bases and J by 6 bases, and 10 bases separated the two germline ends. Germline CDR1 is WSHSY and CDR2 is SAAADI. The CDR3 runs to 14 residues. The CDR3 DNA reads as TGCGCCAGCAGTGAGAAGCCAGTTCCCGGGGAGCTGTTTTTT. Its translation: CASSEKPVPGELFF.

Turning to this clonotype: A read error may produce the germline difference seen at one junction end. The V gene is TRBV18, the J gene TRBJ1-1; weak D call: TRBD1 (6 bases). Per the germline V gene, CDR1 is KGHSH and CDR2 is LQKENI. The CDR3 has 14 residues. In nucleotides, the CDR3 is TGTGCCAGCTCAGCTCCAGGGGACGGCACTGAAGCTCTCTTT. It is translated as CASSAPGDGTEALF. The full variable domain, completed using reference TRBV18 and TRBJ1-1, is NAGVMQNPRHLVRRRGQEARLRCSPMKGHSHVYWYRQLPEEGLKFMVYLQKENIIDESGMPKERFSAEFPKEGPSILRIQQVVRGDSAAYFCASSAPGDGTEALFGQGTRLTVV.

Only a few counts were recorded for this clonotype. The CDR3 sequence: CAWTGLGYEQYF. CDR3 bases: TGTGCCTGGACCGGACTAGGCTACGAGCAGTACTTC. The chain carries TRBV30 and TRBJ2-7; 7 bases agree with TRBD2. The CDR3 totals 12 residues. Germline lookup yields CDR1 GTSNPN and CDR2 SVGIG (reference sequence). V gave up 4 bases and J gave up 3 bases; unmatched junction bases: 3. Supplemented by reference TRBV30 and TRBJ2-7, the full variable domain reads SQTIHQWPATLVQPVGSPLSLECTVEGTSNPNLYWYRQAAGRGLQLLFYSVGIGQISSEVPQNLSASRPQDRQFILSSKKLLLSDSGFYLCAWTGLGYEQYFGPGTRLTVT.

This clonotype showed up many times. The chain is built from TRBV6-1 and TRBJ1-4, with 8 positions matching TRBD1. V dropped 6 bases and J dropped 8; count of bases not matched to a gene: 14. Germline V lookup: CDR1 MNHNS, CDR2 SASEGT. CDR3 size: 16 residues. The CDR3 spells CASSPTRTGLFEKLFF. The DNA of the CDR3 is TGTGCCAGCAGCCCTACCCGGACAGGGTTGTTCGAAAAACTGTTTTTT.

This clonotype was recorded at least ten times. V gene TRBV28 combines with J gene TRBJ2-1; 11 bases map to TRBD2. CDR3 length: 16 residues. Trimming took 5 bases from V and 4 from J; bases not matched to a gene: 7. The germline V gene encodes CDR1 MDHEN and CDR2 SYDVKM. This chain's CDR3 is CASSGTSGEAYNEQFF. CDR3 DNA: TGTGCCAGCAGTGGGACTAGCGGAGAGGCTTACAATGAGCAGTTCTTC.

This clonotype was detected many times. This rearrangement joins TRBV3-1 to TRBJ2-2; 10 nucleotides line up with TRBD2. CDR1 is LGHDT and CDR2 is YNNKEL in the germline V gene (reference sequence). The CDR3 covers 15 residues. Germline trimming cut 2 bases from V and 5 bases from J; bases unmatched to any gene: 2. DNA for the CDR3: TGTGCCAGCAGCCAACTACTAGCGGGGACCGGGGAGCTGTTTTTT. Its translation is CASSQLLAGTGELFF.

The chain carries TRBV6-1 and TRBJ2-7, with no clear D. The germline V gene has CDR1 MNHNS and CDR2 SASEGT. The CDR3 is 13 amino acids. V lost 7 bases and J 4 bases, leaving 14 bases between the germline ends. CDR3 region: CASTAGVPYEQYF. DNA of the CDR3: TGTGCCAGCACGGCAGGAGTCCCTTACGAGCAGTACTTC.

The V gene is TRBV6-1, the J gene TRBJ2-7, with D perhaps TRBD1 or TRBD2 (5 bases each). The V end lost 2 bases, the J end lost 7 bases, and 15 bases lay between the germline ends. From germline, CDR1 is MNHNS and CDR2 SASEGT. The CDR3 has 14 amino acids. The CDR3 DNA follows: TGTGCCAGCAGTGAATTGTTGGGGGAACAAGAGCAGTACTTC. This gives the protein CASSELLGEQEQYF.

This clonotype was detected ten times or more. The CDR3 DNA reads as TGTGCCAGCAGCCGGGGACAGGGGACGAAGACCCAGTACTTC. Translating gives CASSRGQGTKTQYF. V is TRBV5-6 and J is TRBJ2-5; TRBD1 agrees at 10 bases. Trimming removed 4 bases from V and 6 bases from J; junction bases left unmatched: 6. This CDR3 has 14 amino acids. The germline V gene has CDR1 SGHDT and CDR2 YYEEEE.

The V and J genes are TRBV5-1 and TRBJ2-1; TRBD2 matches 11 bases. There are 17 residues in the CDR3. From germline, CDR1 is SGHRS and CDR2 YFSETQ. Losses at the gene ends were 3 bases for V and 1 base for J; bases not matched to a gene: 6. The CDR3 protein is CASSSRGTSGSYNEQFF. In DNA form, the CDR3 reads TGCGCCAGCAGCTCTAGGGGGACTAGCGGATCCTACAATGAGCAGTTCTTC.

Ten or more counts support this clonotype. The DNA for the CDR3 is TGTGCCTGGAGTGTGACGGGGGGGGACACTGAAGCTTTCTTT. Protein product: CAWSVTGGDTEAFF. The chain has TRBV30 and TRBJ1-1, with TRBD1 as a possible D gene (5 bases). Germline assignment: CDR1 GTSNPN and CDR2 SVGIG (reference sequence). This CDR3 is 14 amino acids long. Trimming cost V 0 bases and J 3 bases, with 11 bases left between them.